This T cell receptor (beta chain) appears in the sequencing data of a study of T cells in Graves' hyperthyroidism and ophthalmopathy. The CDR3 regions of TCR beta were amplified from RNA transcripts. TCR CDR3 underwent first-round RT-PCR with the HTBI primer set. MiXCR was run by TCRdb on the multiplex PCR reads, yielding one entry per CDR3 protein. The sample consists of a few hundred thousand distinct CDR3 sequences, about a sixth of them appearing once. Points from the study as a whole: Model predictions of ophthalmopathy came a median around 6.5 months before onset. From stable hyperthyroidism, ophthalmopathy was set apart by a 13 V-J model.

A NOSPECS grade of at least 4, a Clinical Activity Score of at least 3 and duration under 3 months were recorded in ophthalmopathy patients. Diagnosing involved the use of clinical symptoms, serum thyroxine and TRAb, thyroid ultrasound and orbital computed tomography. This clonotype came up many times. Its target is not known. Source material: blood. This receptor was obtained from a woman in her forties with Graves' ophthalmopathy.

The DNA for the CDR3 is TGTGCCAGCAGCCAAGATTGGGTGAACACTGAAGCTTTCTTT. It translates to CASSQDWVNTEAFF. This chain uses TRBV3-1 with TRBJ1-1; D uncertain. V gave up 0 bases and J gave up 0 bases, with 5 bases separating them. CDR3 length: 14 amino acids. Germline CDR1 is LGHDT and CDR2 is YNNKEL (reference sequence).